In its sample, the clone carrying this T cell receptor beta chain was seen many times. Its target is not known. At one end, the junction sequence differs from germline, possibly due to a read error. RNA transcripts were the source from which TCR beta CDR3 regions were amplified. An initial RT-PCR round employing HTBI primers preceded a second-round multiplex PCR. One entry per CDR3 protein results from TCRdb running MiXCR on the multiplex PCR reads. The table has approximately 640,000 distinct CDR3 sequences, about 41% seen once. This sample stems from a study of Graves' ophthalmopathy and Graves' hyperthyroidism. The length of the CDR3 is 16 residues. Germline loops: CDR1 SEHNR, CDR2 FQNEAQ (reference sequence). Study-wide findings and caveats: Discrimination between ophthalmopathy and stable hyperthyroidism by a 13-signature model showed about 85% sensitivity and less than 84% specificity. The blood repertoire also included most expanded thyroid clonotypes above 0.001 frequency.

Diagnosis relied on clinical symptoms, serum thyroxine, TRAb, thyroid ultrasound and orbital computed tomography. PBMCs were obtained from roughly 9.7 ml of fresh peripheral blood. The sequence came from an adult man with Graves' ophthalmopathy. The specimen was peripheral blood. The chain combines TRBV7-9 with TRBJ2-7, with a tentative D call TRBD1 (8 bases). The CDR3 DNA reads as TGTGCCAGCACCTTAAGAGCGGGACAGGATGCCTACGAGCAGTACTTC. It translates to CASTLRAGQDAYEQYF.